The clone carrying this T cell receptor (beta chain) has only one observation. This sample was included in a study of blood T cells in healthy people across ages. Unmatched junction bases numbered 17, after V lost 4 bases and J lost 5 bases. The length of the CDR3 is 19 residues. Germline V gene lookup returns CDR1 SEHNR and CDR2 FQNEAQ (reference sequence). Alongside a J-beta primer mix, a sample-barcoded 5' primer served in a second PCR lasting roughly 6 to 11 cycles. One entry per CDR3 protein results from TCRdb running MiXCR on the 5' RACE reads. The table includes hundreds of thousands of distinct CDR3 sequences, roughly 58% detected once.

The sample taken for sequencing was blood. This TCR came from a man between 60 and 70 years old in good health. The chain links TRBV7-9 to TRBJ1-6, with TRBD1 matching over 7 bases. The CDR3 loop reads CASSSLRGQSNLNNSPLHF. CDR3 coding DNA: TGTGCCAGCAGCTCCCTTAGGGGACAGTCGAACCTAAATAATTCACCCCTCCACTTT. The full variable domain, its missing parts supplied by reference TRBV7-9 and TRBJ1-6, is DTGVSQNPRHKITKRGQNVTFRCDPISEHNRLYWYRQTLGQGPEFLTYFQNEAQLEKSRLLSDRFSAERPKGSFSTLEIQRTEQGDSAMYLCASSSLRGQSNLNNSPLHFGNGTRLTVT.